This T cell receptor beta chain is drawn from a study of T cell responses to AZD1222 COVID-19 vaccine. Overall study context: Some second doses came at about 4 weeks and others at about 12 weeks; these were pooled.

Study findings and constraints: Spike was spanned by vaccine-associated CD4 TCRs, which were dominant at 160-218 and 743-854. White British ancestry dominated among donors, who included more females, and clonal diversity was possibly underestimated.

This clone was recorded once. Antigen specificity is unknown. Assay: immunoSEQ multiplex PCR; the TCRdb copy retains only in-frame clones and omits some. The data show 130,000 to 150,000 clones, roughly nine tenths seen once. The specimen was peripheral blood, collected on day 0 of AZD1222 vaccination. The sequence was obtained from an adult in good health.

The chain's CDR3 is CASSLGGLGGTDTQYF. The CDR3 DNA follows: TGTGCCAGCAGTTTGGGAGGGTTAGGAGGAACAGATACGCAGTATTTT. This chain links TRBV28 with TRBJ2-3, with 7 bases identical to TRBD2. This CDR3 contains 16 residues. Unmatched junction bases numbered 9, after V lost 3 bases and J lost 3 bases. Germline V gene sequence: CDR1 MDHEN, CDR2 SYDVKM.